The 15 T cell receptor beta chains presented below share a single source sample, sequenced in a study of shared clonotypes between healthy human individuals. TCRdb's copy holds only in-frame clones and misses some; the assay was immunoSEQ multiplex PCR. This sample yields around 2.1 million clones, of which approximately 96% are seen a single time; 0.1% to 0.15% belongs to the top ten. The source material was naive CD4+ T cells sorted from blood. The subset was: CD45RA+ positively selected. The receptors were sampled from a young man in good health.

The chain carries TRBV10-3 and TRBJ2-1; possibly TRBD1 or TRBD2 for D (5 bases each). CDR1 and CDR2 (germline): ENHRY, SYGVKD. V lost 8 bases, J lost 5 bases, and 16 bases lay in between. CDR3 length: 14 residues. The CDR3 sequence: CAILRDAADNEQFF. In DNA, the CDR3 is TGTGCCATCCTTCGGGACGCAGCTGACAATGAGCAGTTCTTC.

The chain links TRBV27 to TRBJ2-7; 8 nucleotides match TRBD2. Per the germline V gene, CDR1 is MNHEY and CDR2 is SMNVEV (reference sequence). This CDR3 has 12 amino acids. V dropped 6 bases and J dropped 6; count of bases not matched to a gene: 4. The CDR3 sequence: CASSRTSGEQYF. CDR3 DNA sequence: TGTGCCAGCAGCCGAACTAGCGGCGAGCAGTACTTC.

CDR3 protein: CAWSVGAGATDTQYF. Here the CDR3 DNA reads TGTGCCTGGAGTGTCGGAGCGGGGGCCACAGATACGCAGTATTTT. This chain joins TRBV30 and TRBJ2-3; 8 bases align to TRBD2. The CDR3 sequence is 15 residues long. V trimming: 0 bases; J trimming: 2 bases; junction bases outside the gene matches: 4. Germline V gives CDR1 GTSNPN, CDR2 SVGIG (reference sequence). Looking up the rest from reference TRBV30 and TRBJ2-3 gives the full variable domain: SQTIHQWPATLVQPVGSPLSLECTVEGTSNPNLYWYRQAAGRGLQLLFYSVGIGQISSEVPQNLSASRPQDRQFILSSKKLLLSDSGFYLCAWSVGAGATDTQYFGPGTRLTVL.

This rearrangement joins TRBV28 to TRBJ2-7; TRBD1 agrees at 9 bases. The CDR3 spans 15 residues. CDR1 MDHEN and CDR2 SYDVKM come from the germline V gene. V was clipped by 5 bases and J by 3 bases; unmatched bases: 8. DNA of the CDR3: TGTGCCAGCAGTCCCGACAGGGGGTCATACTACGAGCAGTACTTC. It codes for CASSPDRGSYYEQYF.

V gene TRBV11-3 combines with J gene TRBJ2-7; weak D call: TRBD1 (6 bases). The ends were cut back, 4 bases at V and 3 bases at J, with 16 bases in the middle. Per germline, CDR1 SGHNT and CDR2 YENEEA. The length of the CDR3 is 15 residues. The CDR3 loop reads CASSYVTGSGYEQYF. The CDR3 DNA sequence: TGTGCCAGCAGCTACGTGACAGGTTCCGGCTACGAGCAGTACTTC.

This clone was recorded once. The chain combines TRBV29-1 with TRBJ2-3; 9 positions match TRBD2. CDR1 and CDR2 (germline): SQVTM, ANQGSEA. The CDR3 runs 15 residues. V shed 7 bases, J shed 3 bases, and the junction held 11 bases outside the gene matches. The CDR3 DNA follows: TGCAGCGCTAGCCCGACTAGCGGAGGTACAGATACGCAGTATTTT. Translated, it gives CSASPTSGGTDTQYF.

This clone was observed a few times. The chain combines TRBV6-5 with TRBJ1-2; D gene uncertain. V was clipped by 6 bases and J by 5 bases, with 16 bases between them. The CDR3 loop spans 14 amino acids. Germline V gene data show CDR1 as MNHEY and CDR2 as SVGAGI. This CDR3 reads CASSLNNKYYGYTF. For the CDR3, the DNA is TGTGCCAGCAGCCTAAACAACAAATATTATGGCTACACCTTC.

The chain combines TRBV18 with TRBJ1-1, with D tentatively TRBD1 (5 bases). The CDR3 is made up of 16 amino acids. Trimming removed 3 bases from V and 5 bases from J, with 19 bases in between. Germline-derived CDR1 and CDR2 are KGHSH and LQKENI. The CDR3, as DNA: TGTGCCAGCTCACCGGGGACGTTGACCGCGAGGACTGAAGCTTTCTTT. Protein product: CASSPGTLTARTEAFF.

The gene calls are TRBV27 and TRBJ2-7, with 13 bases matching TRBD2. Trimming took 2 bases from V and 5 from J; bases not matched to a gene: 3. Germline values: CDR1 MNHEY, CDR2 SMNVEV (reference sequence). The CDR3 has 15 residues. CDR3: CASSLPGLAGNEQYF. Here the CDR3 DNA reads TGTGCCAGCAGTTTACCGGGACTAGCGGGAAACGAGCAGTACTTC.

V gene TRBV28 combines with J gene TRBJ1-2; TRBD1 matches 7 bases. This CDR3 contains 15 residues. V dropped 3 bases and J dropped 3; count of bases not matched to a gene: 7. CDR1 and CDR2 (germline): MDHEN, SYDVKM. The CDR3 sequence is CASSFPGTADYGYTF. CDR3 coding DNA: TGTGCCAGCAGTTTTCCCGGGACAGCGGACTATGGCTACACCTTC.

This chain uses TRBV10-3 with TRBJ2-3, with a weak D call TRBD1 (6 bases). CDR1 ENHRY and CDR2 SYGVKD come from the germline V gene. V lost 6 bases, J lost 4 bases, and 11 bases lay in between. This CDR3 contains 13 residues. The CDR3 sequence is CAISLKGADTQYF. In DNA form, the CDR3 reads TGTGCCATCAGCCTGAAGGGGGCAGATACGCAGTATTTT.

On this clone itself: The same CDR3 also results from other DNA sequences found in this sample. The genes are TRBV5-1 and TRBJ1-1; TRBD1 is a possible D gene (6 bases). The CDR3 is made up of 14 amino acids. V lost 1 base and J lost 1, with 8 bases in between. CDR1 and CDR2 (germline): SGHRS, YFSETQ. Here the CDR3 reads CASSLTGTNTEAFF. CDR3 bases: TGCGCCAGCAGCTTGACAGGGACGAACACTGAAGCTTTCTTT. The whole variable domain, remainder taken from reference TRBV5-1 and TRBJ1-1, is KAGVTQTPRYLIKTRGQQVTLSCSPISGHRSVSWYQQTPGQGLQFLFEYFSETQRNKGNFPGRFSGRQFSNSRSEMNVSTLELGDSALYLCASSLTGTNTEAFFGQGTRLTVV.

The V and J genes are TRBV27 and TRBJ1-2; D gene uncertain. CDR1 and CDR2 from the germline V gene are MNHEY and SMNVEV (reference sequence). V lost 0 bases to trimming and J lost 8 bases, with 16 bases between them. The CDR3 sequence is 15 residues long. The CDR3 sequence is CASSLSVTALGGYTF. For the CDR3, the DNA is TGTGCCAGCAGTTTATCGGTGACGGCGTTAGGAGGCTACACCTTC.

A single count supports this clone. Within the sample, other DNA sequences also encode this same CDR3. The chain is built from TRBV25-1 and TRBJ2-7; 7 positions agree with TRBD2. Unmatched junction bases numbered 1, after V lost 5 bases and J lost 0 bases. The CDR3 covers 13 residues. Germline V gives CDR1 MGHDK, CDR2 SYGVNS. CDR3 amino acids: CASSPSGSYEQYF. DNA for the CDR3: TGTGCCAGCAGTCCTAGCGGCTCCTACGAGCAGTACTTC.

V usage is TRBV27 and J usage is TRBJ2-7; a weak D match, TRBD2 (6 bases). The germline V and J ends were trimmed by 2 bases and 1 base, with 12 bases remaining between them. The CDR3 loop spans 15 amino acids. Germline V gene lookup returns CDR1 MNHEY and CDR2 SMNVEV (reference sequence). For the CDR3, the DNA is TGTGCCAGCAGTTTAGTGGGAGGAGGATCCTACGAGCAGTACTTC. This sequence encodes CASSLVGGGSYEQYF.